This paragraph reports one T cell receptor beta chain. Its specificity is unknown. The CDR3 has 15 amino acids. Germline loops: CDR1 WNHNN, CDR2 SYGVQD (reference sequence). With 0 bases removed from V and 8 bases from J, the gap between germline ends came to 11 bases. The source of the sample is a study of Ad26.COV2.S vaccination and SARS-CoV-2 variants. Study background: This donor came from the COV1001 trial of Ad26.COV2.S. Once or twice, 56 days apart, Ad26.COV2.S was delivered intramuscularly.

Sequencing was performed with immunoSEQ multiplex PCR; in TCRdb, only in-frame clones are kept and a portion is missing. Seen here are approximately 350,000 clones, roughly 91% observed once, and the top ten hold roughly 3.6%. Treatment here: 15 to 20 received Ad26.COV2.S at low or high dose, single or two shots; roughly five received placebo; per-sample allocation not given. Samples analyzed were those drawn on day 63 after the first vaccine or placebo injection. The study's findings and limits: People given the vaccine had a wider spike-specific TCR breadth than placebo recipients did. Measurement of non-spike TCR breadth gave similar results in vaccine and placebo recipients.

The receptor's source is a person between 18 and 60 years old who received the Ad26.COV2.S COVID-19 vaccine or a placebo. This material consisted of peripheral blood, taken in a trial of Ad26.COV2.S vaccine versus placebo. The chain uses TRBV10-1 and TRBJ1-6; no definite D call. The CDR3: CASSESLRWDSPLHF. CDR3 DNA: TGCGCCAGCAGTGAGTCGCTCCGTTGGGATTCACCCCTCCACTTT.